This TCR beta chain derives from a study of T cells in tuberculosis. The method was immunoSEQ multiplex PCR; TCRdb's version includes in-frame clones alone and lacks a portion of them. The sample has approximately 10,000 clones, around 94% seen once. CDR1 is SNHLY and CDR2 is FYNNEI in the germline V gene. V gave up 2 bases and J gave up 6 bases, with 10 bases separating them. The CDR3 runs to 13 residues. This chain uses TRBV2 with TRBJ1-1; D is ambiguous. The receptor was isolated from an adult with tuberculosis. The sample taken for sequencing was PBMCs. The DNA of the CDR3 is TGTGCCAGCAGTGAATCGGAGGGCTCTGAAGCTTTCTTT. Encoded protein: CASSESEGSEAFF.